This paragraph reports one T cell receptor beta chain. Its antigen is undetermined. This sample is drawn from a study of OX40 agonist ivuxolimab in advanced cancers. Overall study findings and caveats: At doses 0.1 to 3.0 mg/kg, CD4+ and CD8+ clones expanded.

Profiling relied on immunoSEQ multiplex PCR, and the TCRdb table lists in-frame clones only, not all of them. Among around 34,000 clones listed, about 76% were seen once. Trimming pared 7 bases from V and 8 bases from J, leaving 17 bases between. The germline gives CDR1 LNHDA, CDR2 SQIVND (reference sequence). The CDR3 is made up of 14 amino acids. The sample was CD4+ or CD8+ T cells sorted from blood, taken in a trial of the OX40 agonist ivuxolimab. This receptor was obtained from an adult with an advanced solid tumor such as melanoma, head and neck, liver or kidney cancer. The chain is built from TRBV19 and TRBJ1-4; D remains ambiguous. DNA for the CDR3: TGTGCCAGTAAGCGGGAGGGTCTGGGGGAAAAACTGTTTTTT. It encodes CASKREGLGEKLFF.